The rows below give T cell receptor beta chains drawn from one sample of a study of T cells expressing NK-cell markers. TCRdb reprocessed the 5' RACE reads and stores each CDR3 protein as one record, lacking DNA. There are roughly 390,000 distinct CDR3 sequences in the sample, with around 10% held by the top ten. The sequencing input was blood T cells: a sorted CD56 or NKG2C T cell subset, CD4+ or CD8+ T cells, or bulk PBMC T cells (not recorded which). The receptors here all came from a woman aged 45-65 years in good health. CDR3s include the opening cysteine and the closing phenylalanine or tryptophan.

j_call: TRBJ2-2
v_call: TRBV12-3/TRBV12-4
cdr3_aa: CASSPGARELFF

j_call: TRBJ2-1
v_call: TRBV11-3
cdr3_aa: CASSLTYRDEQFF

j_call: TRBJ1-2
v_call: TRBV5-6
cdr3_aa: CASSLRGQGAYTF

j_call: TRBJ2-1
v_call: TRBV20-1
cdr3_aa: CSITRARDSSYNEQFF

j_call: TRBJ2-5
v_call: TRBV7-2
cdr3_aa: CASSFKAGFGETQYF

j_call: TRBJ2-3
v_call: TRBV7-2
cdr3_aa: CASSSPSGRGTDTQYF

j_call: TRBJ2-1
v_call: TRBV7-8
cdr3_aa: CASSLSGMVFF

j_call: TRBJ2-5
v_call: TRBV5-1
cdr3_aa: CASSPRGSGKQETQYF

j_call: TRBJ2-1
v_call: TRBV11-3
cdr3_aa: CASSSESRGPEQFF

j_call: TRBJ2-2
v_call: TRBV4-1
cdr3_aa: CASSPRTSGRADTGELFF

j_call: TRBJ2-1
v_call: TRBV20-1
cdr3_aa: CSAIAGVYNEQFF

j_call: TRBJ2-2
v_call: TRBV5-1
cdr3_aa: CASSWGGLTTGELFF

j_call: TRBJ2-1
v_call: TRBV29-1
cdr3_aa: CSVVYVYNEQFF

j_call: TRBJ2-7
v_call: TRBV5-1
cdr3_aa: CASSLDGTRAYEQYF

j_call: TRBJ1-1
v_call: TRBV2
cdr3_aa: CASSYRDGYTEAFF

j_call: TRBJ2-1
v_call: TRBV6-1
cdr3_aa: CASSEGGGSGLRNEQFF

j_call: TRBJ2-5
v_call: TRBV29-1
cdr3_aa: CSVAGDRDNQETQYF

j_call: TRBJ1-2
v_call: TRBV4-1
cdr3_aa: CASSPRQGDNYGYTF

j_call: TRBJ1-2
v_call: TRBV12-3/TRBV12-4
cdr3_aa: CASSWTGASNGYTF

j_call: TRBJ1-2
v_call: TRBV12-3/TRBV12-4
cdr3_aa: CASSFRAGALDYGYTF

j_call: TRBJ2-3
v_call: TRBV6-4
cdr3_aa: CASSDGTRSTDTQYF

j_call: TRBJ2-2
v_call: TRBV20-1
cdr3_aa: CSASRTGLTGELFF

j_call: TRBJ2-6
v_call: TRBV6-2/TRBV6-3
cdr3_aa: CASRPGTLGANVLTF

j_call: TRBJ2-2
v_call: TRBV4-1
cdr3_aa: CASSQEDLAGELFF

j_call: TRBJ2-1
v_call: TRBV12-3/TRBV12-4
cdr3_aa: CASSIAGEQFF

j_call: TRBJ2-5
v_call: TRBV14
cdr3_aa: CASSRLAETQYF

j_call: TRBJ2-1
v_call: TRBV11-3
cdr3_aa: CASSLPGGPSYNEQFF

j_call: TRBJ2-7
v_call: TRBV20-1
cdr3_aa: CSASQTSFEQYF

j_call: TRBJ2-1
v_call: TRBV24-1
cdr3_aa: CATSDLLGSLNEQFF

j_call: TRBJ1-1
v_call: TRBV29-1
cdr3_aa: CSVLPEGSASPYAFF

j_call: TRBJ2-7
v_call: TRBV2
cdr3_aa: CASRENRDATEYF

j_call: TRBJ2-5
v_call: TRBV3-1
cdr3_aa: CASSQVASGGQETQYF

j_call: TRBJ2-1
v_call: TRBV10-3
cdr3_aa: CATEGARFGVSNEQFF

j_call: TRBJ2-5
v_call: TRBV12-5
cdr3_aa: CASGLVLLNSRQGQETQYF

j_call: TRBJ2-1
v_call: TRBV4-1
cdr3_aa: CASSQDTEYNEQFF

j_call: TRBJ1-1
v_call: TRBV14
cdr3_aa: CASSLGGPLGAFF

j_call: TRBJ2-5
v_call: TRBV15
cdr3_aa: CATSRTNRETQYF

j_call: TRBJ2-1
v_call: TRBV11-2
cdr3_aa: CASSPRTGLSEQFF

j_call: TRBJ2-5
v_call: TRBV4-1
cdr3_aa: CASSQEMTSGSGGETQYF

j_call: TRBJ2-5
v_call: TRBV12-3/TRBV12-4
cdr3_aa: CASSFLAGGPQETQYF

j_call: TRBJ1-1
v_call: TRBV29-1
cdr3_aa: CSVDTMNTEAFF

j_call: TRBJ2-5
v_call: TRBV7-9
cdr3_aa: CASSRGLAETQYF

j_call: TRBJ2-3
v_call: TRBV12-3/TRBV12-4
cdr3_aa: CASRRGVQTSDTQYF

j_call: TRBJ1-3
v_call: TRBV7-8
cdr3_aa: CASSLGPRDRSGNTIYF

j_call: TRBJ1-2
v_call: TRBV9
cdr3_aa: CASSVRTGLGYTF

j_call: TRBJ2-5
v_call: TRBV6-5
cdr3_aa: CASSYVDGSAETQYF

j_call: TRBJ2-1
v_call: TRBV20-1
cdr3_aa: CSARQGRSEQFF

j_call: TRBJ2-2
v_call: TRBV7-9
cdr3_aa: CASLAQGAPTGGGELFF

j_call: TRBJ2-3
v_call: TRBV7-8
cdr3_aa: CASTRGGDTQYF

j_call: TRBJ2-3
v_call: TRBV20-1
cdr3_aa: CSASHRDRLFTDTQYF

j_call: TRBJ2-1
v_call: TRBV7-9
cdr3_aa: CASSSDAGLPSYNEQFF

j_call: TRBJ2-1
v_call: TRBV7-9
cdr3_aa: CASSRAGVEQFF

j_call: TRBJ2-6
v_call: TRBV7-6
cdr3_aa: CASSSYRDRVFGANVLTF

j_call: TRBJ2-1
v_call: TRBV30
cdr3_aa: CAWSVPGWDNEQFF

j_call: TRBJ2-3
v_call: TRBV12-3/TRBV12-4
cdr3_aa: CASSFMDTPQYF